One and the same sample provided the 16 T cell receptor beta chains below, sequenced in a study of cytomegalovirus exposure and HLA in healthy donors. The study ran its PCR with 60 Vbeta and 13 Jbeta primers. The method was immunoSEQ multiplex PCR; TCRdb's version includes in-frame clones alone and lacks a portion of them. The sample has about 260,000 clones, under 80% seen once. The sequenced sample consisted of PBMCs. These receptors all come from a female donor in good health and CMV-seronegative.

This chain links TRBV2 with TRBJ2-2, with TRBD2 matching over 8 bases. The CDR3 consists of 16 residues. CDR1 is SNHLY, CDR2 FYNNEI, per germline. V lost 6 bases, J lost 10 bases, and 16 bases stayed unmatched. In nucleotides, the CDR3 is TGTGCCAGCAGCGGGTTCAGCGGGAGTCGGGACGAGGAGCTGTTTTTT. Protein sequence: CASSGFSGSRDEELFF.

J is TRBJ1-5 and V is TRBV18, with a possible D match to TRBD1 (6 bases). The length of the CDR3 is 15 residues. The germline CDR1 and CDR2 sequences are KGHSH and LQKENI. Trimming shortened V by 6 bases and J by 0 bases, and 12 bases separated the two germline ends. In DNA, the CDR3 is TGTGCCAGCTCTCCCGGGACACCTAGCAATCAGCCCCAGCATTTT. It codes for CASSPGTPSNQPQHF.

This clone was seen more than once but under ten times. J is TRBJ2-7 and V is TRBV28; D might be TRBD1 (7 bases). The CDR3 consists of 14 residues. V shed 2 bases and J shed 6 bases, with 14 bases lying between them. The germline gives CDR1 MDHEN, CDR2 SYDVKM. For the CDR3, the DNA is TGTGCCAGCAGTTTAATAGGGCAGGGGGGCGAGCAGTACTTC. Its protein product is CASSLIGQGGEQYF.

This chain joins TRBV27 and TRBJ2-7; the match to TRBD2 covers 7 bases. Trimming cost V 11 bases and J 3 bases; bases outside gene matches: 10. Germline CDR1 reads MNHEY; CDR2 reads SMNVEV (reference sequence). This CDR3 region has 13 residues. This CDR3 is CASALAVFYEQYF. The CDR3 DNA reads as TGTGCCTCTGCCCTAGCGGTATTCTACGAGCAGTACTTC.

The V gene is TRBV11-2, the J gene TRBJ1-1; D not certain. V lost 7 bases to trimming and J lost 2 bases, with 14 bases between them. The germline gives CDR1 SGHAT, CDR2 FQNNGV. The CDR3 has 14 residues. Here the CDR3 DNA reads TGTGCCAGCACAATCGACGGAGGAAACACTGAAGCTTTCTTT. Its translation: CASTIDGGNTEAFF.

CDR3 sequence: CASSALDSPTGGYTF. The CDR3 DNA sequence: TGTGCCAGCAGCGCCCTTGACAGCCCTACGGGCGGCTACACCTTC. V usage is TRBV7-8 and J usage is TRBJ1-2; maybe TRBD1 (5 bases). The V gene's germline CDR1 is SGHVS and CDR2 FQNEAQ. This CDR3 region has 15 residues. V was pared by 5 bases and J by 8 bases, with 21 bases between. The full variable domain, with the rest looked up from reference TRBV7-8 and TRBJ1-2, is GAGVSQSPRYKVAKRGQDVALRCDPISGHVSLFWYQQALGQGPEFLTYFQNEAQLDKSGLPSDRFFAERPEGSVSTLKIQRTQQEDSAVYLCASSALDSPTGGYTFGSGTRLTVV.

This clone has more than one count but fewer than ten. The rearrangement links TRBV11-2 to TRBJ2-1, with D perhaps matching TRBD2 (5 bases). This CDR3 is built from 16 residues. Germline lookup yields CDR1 SGHAT and CDR2 FQNNGV. Trimming removed 1 base at V and 4 bases at J, with 14 bases between. The CDR3 is CASSLGLKGAYNEQFF. As DNA, the CDR3 is TGTGCCAGCAGCTTAGGGTTAAAGGGAGCTTACAATGAGCAGTTCTTC.

V gene TRBV10-3 combines with J gene TRBJ1-3; 7 nucleotides align to TRBD1. The CDR3 spans 15 residues. Trimming removed 6 bases from V and 4 bases from J; junction bases left unmatched: 9. Germline V gene data show CDR1 as ENHRY and CDR2 as SYGVKD. For the CDR3, the DNA is TGTGCCATCAGGGGGACCCGGGACAGAGGAAACACCATATATTTT. Amino acid sequence: CAIRGTRDRGNTIYF.

This chain links TRBV28 with TRBJ2-1; 11 bases align to TRBD1. This CDR3 has 15 residues. Germline lookup yields CDR1 MDHEN and CDR2 SYDVKM. J lost 9 bases, V lost 4 bases, and 8 bases had no gene match. CDR3 amino acids: CASSYLRTGGGEQFF. Written as DNA, the CDR3 is TGTGCCAGCAGTTACCTAAGGACAGGGGGCGGTGAGCAGTTCTTC.

The rearrangement links TRBV5-4 to TRBJ1-1, with D maybe TRBD1 (6 bases). Germline V gene lookup returns CDR1 SGHNT and CDR2 YYREEE (reference sequence). The CDR3 spans 16 residues. V was pared by 4 bases and J by 1 base, with 17 bases between. The CDR3 nucleotides read TGTGCCAGCAGCGCGTCCTACAGGGCCTCGAACACTGAAGCTTTCTTT. Encoded protein: CASSASYRASNTEAFF.

The V call is TRBV28, the J call TRBJ2-6, with D possibly matching TRBD1 (5 bases). The germline V gene encodes CDR1 MDHEN and CDR2 SYDVKM. V lost 1 base to trimming and J lost 0 bases, with 13 bases between them. This CDR3 contains 18 residues. This chain's CDR3 is CASSLLTAPYSGANVLTF. CDR3 sequence (DNA): TGTGCCAGCAGTTTATTGACAGCTCCCTACTCTGGGGCCAACGTCCTGACTTTC.

The V gene is TRBV5-1, the J gene TRBJ1-1; 10 bases are shared with TRBD1. Trimming at V came to 3 bases and at J to 5 bases, leaving 4 bases not matched to a gene. Germline V gene data show CDR1 as SGHRS and CDR2 as YFSETQ. The CDR3 has 14 residues. Here the CDR3 DNA reads TGCGCCAGCAGCTCAGGACAGGGGGAAACTGAAGCTTTCTTT. Translated: CASSSGQGETEAFF.

V usage is TRBV6-1 and J usage is TRBJ2-1; 9 nucleotides agree with TRBD2. The germline CDR1 and CDR2 sequences are MNHNS and SASEGT. J lost 3 bases, V lost 8 bases, and 5 bases had no gene match. The CDR3 runs 14 residues. CDR3 amino acids: CASHGLANYNEQFF. The CDR3 nucleotides are TGTGCCAGCCACGGACTAGCGAACTACAATGAGCAGTTCTTC.

This chain uses TRBV5-1 with TRBJ2-1; a possible D gene is TRBD1 (6 bases). Trimming pared 4 bases from V and 5 bases from J, leaving 10 bases between. CDR3 size: 13 residues. CDR1 and CDR2 from the germline V gene are SGHRS and YFSETQ. The CDR3 is CASSVTGNNEQFF. The CDR3 region has the DNA TGCGCCAGCAGCGTGACAGGAAACAATGAGCAGTTCTTC.

This clone has only a few counts. The gene calls are TRBV5-1 and TRBJ2-1; TRBD1 agrees at 7 bases. The CDR3 covers 14 residues. The V gene end was trimmed by 4 bases and the J gene end by 7 bases; junction bases not matched to a gene: 8. Germline CDR1 is SGHRS and CDR2 is YFSETQ. The CDR3 DNA follows: TGCGCCAGCAGCGAGACAGGGTATTCTAATGAGCAGTTCTTC. The encoded protein is CASSETGYSNEQFF.

The chain recombines TRBV13 with TRBJ2-5; 10 nucleotides align to TRBD2. Germline CDR1 and CDR2: PRHDT and FYEKMQ (reference sequence). Unmatched junction bases numbered 9, after V lost 5 bases and J lost 9 bases. CDR3 length: 14 amino acids. CDR3 bases: TGTGCCAGCAGCCTAACTAGCGGGGACCAGGCCCAGTACTTC. It translates to CASSLTSGDQAQYF.